A selection of T cell receptor beta chains follows, all from one sample in a study of long-term antiretroviral therapy in people with HIV. Method: immunoSEQ multiplex PCR; TCRdb's copy keeps in-frame clones and lacks some. The top ten hold under 8.5% of the sample, which has some 28,000 clones, 75% to 85% seen once. Sequencing was performed on unsorted PBMCs, taken 0.3 years after starting antiretroviral therapy. Receptors were obtained from a man aged 35 to 55 with HIV. The CDR3 runs from the conserved cysteine through the conserved F or W. A D gene is named only where the DNA matches it firmly. Part of the rows lack a size; the others show once, few, many or a class for expanded clones.

>NA|TRBV5-4|NA|TRBJ2-3
TGTGCCAGCAGCAGCAAGGGGGAGAGGGAGACAGATACGCAGTATTTT
CASSSKGERETDTQYF
>NA|TRBV29-1|TRBD1|TRBJ1-5
TGCAGCGTAGCGACAGGGGGAAGCAATCAGCCCCAGCATTTT
CSVATGGSNQPQHF
>NA|TRBV27|NA|TRBJ1-6
TGTGCCAGCACGGCCCTAAGGACATTCGGGAAGAATTCACCCCTCCACTTT
CASTALRTFGKNSPLHF
>NA|TRBV15|NA|TRBJ2-7
TGTGCCACCAGCAGAGGAAGGCAGGGAACCTACGAGCAGTACTTC
CATSRGRQGTYEQYF
>NA|TRBV30|NA|TRBJ2-3
TGTGCCTGGAGTTGGCGACGGGGAGATACGCAGTATTTT
CAWSWRRGDTQYF
>once|TRBV6-1|NA|TRBJ1-1
TGTGCCAGCAGTGAATTCGGGCCCCAGGCTTTCTTT
CASSEFGPQAFF
>NA|TRBV4-1|NA|TRBJ1-5
TGCGCCAGCAGCCCCCATGCAGAGAGCAATCAGCCCCAGCATTTT
CASSPHAESNQPQHF
>NA|TRBV18|NA|TRBJ2-3
TGTGCCAGCTCCACGAAACCTCGATCTCGGACGGAAACTAGCACAGATACGCAGTATTTT
CASSTKPRSRTETSTDTQYF
>once|TRBV5-1|NA|TRBJ2-7
TGCGCCAGCAGCTTGGCCCAGATAGCCGACGAGCAGTACTTC
CASSLAQIADEQYF
>NA|TRBV5-6|NA|TRBJ2-7
TGTGCCAGCAGCTTCAGCAGGCCCGACGAGCAGTACTTC
CASSFSRPDEQYF
>NA|TRBV6-5|TRBD2|TRBJ2-7
TGTGCCAGCAGTTACACTAGCGGGAGGGCCTACGAGCAGTACTTC
CASSYTSGRAYEQYF
>NA|TRBV7-9|TRBD1|TRBJ1-5
TGTGCCAGCAGCTTAGCGTTCGACAGGGACAATCAGCCCCAGCATTTT
CASSLAFDRDNQPQHF
>NA|TRBV6-5|TRBD1|TRBJ1-1
TGTGCCAGCAGGACAGGGGGCGGGAACACTGAAGCTTTCTTT
CASRTGGGNTEAFF
>NA|TRBV10-3|NA|TRBJ2-3
TGTGCCATCAGTCCAGATGTGGGGGGAGATACGCAGTATTTT
CAISPDVGGDTQYF
>NA|TRBV5-1|TRBD1|TRBJ2-2
TGCGCCAGCAGCCCGGGACAGGGAGGAACCGGGGAGCTGTTTTTT
CASSPGQGGTGELFF
>NA|TRBV9|NA|TRBJ2-5
TGTGCCAGCCAAGAGGACAGTCAAGAGACCCAGTACTTC
CASQEDSQETQYF
>NA|TRBV30|NA|TRBJ1-5
TGTGCCTGGAGTGTACAAGGGCAGCCCCAGCATTTT
CAWSVQGQPQHF
>NA|TRBV18|NA|TRBJ2-1
TGTGCCAGCTCACCAGAAACAGAGACCTACAATGAGCAGTTCTTC
CASSPETETYNEQFF
>NA|TRBV5-1|NA|TRBJ1-4
TGCGCCAGCAGCACGGGTCGACTTGCAACTAATGAAAAACTGTTTTTT
CASSTGRLATNEKLFF